This TCR beta chain emerged from a study of T cell changes during pregnancy in multiple sclerosis. V shed 6 bases and J 7 bases; nucleotides not matched to a gene: 5. Germline CDR1 MNHNY, CDR2 SVGAGI (reference sequence). CDR3 length: 15 residues. Produced via immunoSEQ multiplex PCR; TCRdb's table is partial and in-frame only. Of approximately 60,000 clones listed, approximately 90% were seen once; the top ten hold approximately 2.3%. The V and J genes are TRBV6-6 and TRBJ2-1; 14 bases match TRBD2. The sequence derives from a female donor with multiple sclerosis, enrolled in a pregnancy study. The source was peripheral blood, collected in the first trimester of pregnancy. This CDR3 is CASRSGTSGRNEQFF. CDR3 in DNA: TGTGCCAGCAGGTCCGGGACTAGCGGGAGAAATGAGCAGTTCTTC.